This T cell receptor beta chain was documented in a study of T cells after yellow fever vaccination. Study-wide results and limits: Some clonotypes were seen in both the CD4 and the CD8 compartments. These made up a small share and likely arose from convergent recombination.

The germline V gene has CDR1 SEHNR and CDR2 FQNEAQ (reference sequence). V gave up 4 bases and J gave up 5 bases; unmatched junction bases: 3. The CDR3 is made up of 13 amino acids. This clonotype was counted a few times. What it recognizes is unknown. The authors made TCR cDNA by 5'RACE template switching, adding a universal primer site and UMIs. TCRdb re-called the 5' RACE reads through MiXCR, storing one row per CDR3 protein. The repertoire includes 400,000 or so distinct CDR3 sequences, under 14% of them detected once, and roughly 18% sits in the top ten. The sample here was PBMCs, taken on the day of the first yellow fever vaccination. The V call is TRBV7-9, the J call TRBJ2-5, with 8 bases aligning to TRBD2. The source is a man younger than 35 who received the YFV17D yellow fever vaccine. As DNA, the CDR3 is TGTGCCAGCAGCTGGGCTAGCGGGGAGACCCAGTACTTC. Translating gives CASSWASGETQYF.